This paragraph covers one TCR beta chain sequence. The specificity of this receptor is unknown. No qualities accompany the bases; no much larger clone lies one base away. This entry belongs to a study of CD4+ T cells in melanoma (dated by TCRdb to 2021 to 2024). Concerning the study at large: Neoantigen-specific CD4+ T cells in human melanoma were investigated in the study.

Donors were patients with melanoma. The library came from the immunoSEQ multiplex PCR assay. TCRdb limited this immuneACCESS table to in-frame rearrangements with V and J called. A share of clones is missing; checked studies link under half to unresolved V genes, and the rest is unexplained. Here the sample has over 130,000 clones; 92% occur a single time. The ten largest clones capture about 1.6% of the sample. The germline V gene encodes CDR1 SGHVS and CDR2 FNYEAQ. V loses 5 bases, J loses 1 base, and the germline ends lie 9 bases apart. The CDR3 has 15 amino acids, counting the end cysteine and phenylalanine. This entry keeps only the CDR3 DNA: 45 bases, framed from base 1. The paper as a whole reports these results and caveats: Neoantigen-specific CD4+ T cells were reported to be correlated with the function of CD8+ T cells, macrophages and B cells. Neoantigen-specific CD4+ T cells in melanoma were reported to have a range of differentiation states.

The source of this sequence is a human donor with melanoma. The chain uses TRBV7-6 and TRBJ1-6, with an unclear D gene assignment. The sequenced DNA: TGTGCCAGCAGCCCTCAACGGTCCTATAATTCACCCCTCCACTTT. This yields the protein CASSPQRSYNSPLHF.